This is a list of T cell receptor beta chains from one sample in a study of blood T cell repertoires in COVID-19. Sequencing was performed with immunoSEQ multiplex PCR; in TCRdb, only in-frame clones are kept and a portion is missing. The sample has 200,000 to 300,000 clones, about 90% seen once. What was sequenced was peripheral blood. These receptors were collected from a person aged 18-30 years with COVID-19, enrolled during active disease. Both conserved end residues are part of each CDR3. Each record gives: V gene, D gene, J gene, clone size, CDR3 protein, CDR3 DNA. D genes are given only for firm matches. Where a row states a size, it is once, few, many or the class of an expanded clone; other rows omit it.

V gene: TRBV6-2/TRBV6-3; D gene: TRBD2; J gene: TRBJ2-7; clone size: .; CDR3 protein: CASSGGVHYEQYF; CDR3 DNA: TGTGCCAGCAGCGGGGGGGTACACTACGAGCAGTACTTC
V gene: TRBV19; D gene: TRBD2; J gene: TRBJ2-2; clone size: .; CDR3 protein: CASSIAPSGTTGELFF; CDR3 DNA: TGTGCCAGTAGTATAGCGCCTAGCGGGACCACCGGGGAGCTGTTTTTT
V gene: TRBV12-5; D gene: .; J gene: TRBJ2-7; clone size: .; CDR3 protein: CASGFWSSYEQYF; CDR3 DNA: TGTGCTAGTGGTTTTTGGAGCTCCTACGAGCAGTACTTC
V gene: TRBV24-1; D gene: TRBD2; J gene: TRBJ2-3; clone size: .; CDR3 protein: CATSGGGSDSTDTQYF; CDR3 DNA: TGTGCCACCAGTGGGGGGGGGTCAGACAGCACAGATACGCAGTATTTT
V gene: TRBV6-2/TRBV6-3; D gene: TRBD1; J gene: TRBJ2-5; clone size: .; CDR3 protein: CASSYPGQGKETQYF; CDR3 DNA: TGTGCCAGCAGTTACCCCGGACAGGGAAAAGAGACCCAGTACTTC
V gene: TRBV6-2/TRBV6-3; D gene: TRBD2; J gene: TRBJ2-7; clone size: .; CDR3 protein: CASSYVWTSGRWSYEQYF; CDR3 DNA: TGTGCCAGCAGTTACGTCTGGACTAGCGGGAGGTGGTCCTACGAGCAGTACTTC
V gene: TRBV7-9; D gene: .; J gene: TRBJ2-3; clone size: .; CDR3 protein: CASSLNGGDTQYF; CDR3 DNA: TGTGCCAGCAGCCTAAACGGCGGAGATACGCAGTATTTT
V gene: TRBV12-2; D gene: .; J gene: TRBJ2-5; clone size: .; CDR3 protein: CASRLGTVSPLWETQYF; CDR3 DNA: TGTGCAAGTCGCTTAGGGACAGTAAGTCCCCTTTGGGAGACCCAGTACTTC
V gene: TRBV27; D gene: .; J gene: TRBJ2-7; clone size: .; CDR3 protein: CASSGGISAYEQYF; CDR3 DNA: TGTGCCAGCAGTGGAGGGATCTCCGCTTACGAGCAGTACTTC
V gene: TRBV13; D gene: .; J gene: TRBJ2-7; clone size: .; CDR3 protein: CASSSLSDTAYEQYF; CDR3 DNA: TGTGCCAGCAGTTCCCTGAGCGATACCGCTTACGAGCAGTACTTC
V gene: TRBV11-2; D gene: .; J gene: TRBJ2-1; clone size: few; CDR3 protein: CASSLRRGNEQFF; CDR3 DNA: TGTGCCAGCAGCTTACGGCGGGGCAATGAGCAGTTCTTC
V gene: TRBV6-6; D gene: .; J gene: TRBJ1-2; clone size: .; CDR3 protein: CASGKKTGNYGYTF; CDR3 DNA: TGTGCCAGCGGGAAAAAGACAGGCAACTATGGCTACACCTTC
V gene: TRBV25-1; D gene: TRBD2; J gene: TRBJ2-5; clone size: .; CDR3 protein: CASSARREVQETQYF; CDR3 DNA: TGTGCCAGCAGTGCCCGACGGGAGGTCCAAGAGACCCAGTACTTC
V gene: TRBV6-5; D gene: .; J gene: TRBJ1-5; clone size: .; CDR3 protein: CASSYDGKIGQPQHF; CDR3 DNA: TGTGCCAGCAGTTACGACGGAAAGATCGGGCAGCCCCAGCATTTT
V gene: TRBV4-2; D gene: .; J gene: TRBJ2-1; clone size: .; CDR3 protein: CASSQGRGTYNEQFF; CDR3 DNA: TGTGCCAGCAGCCAAGGTCGGGGGACCTACAATGAGCAGTTCTTC
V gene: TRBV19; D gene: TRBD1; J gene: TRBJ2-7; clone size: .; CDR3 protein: CASRDRPTSYEQYF; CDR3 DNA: TGTGCCAGTAGGGACAGGCCGACCTCCTACGAGCAGTACTTC
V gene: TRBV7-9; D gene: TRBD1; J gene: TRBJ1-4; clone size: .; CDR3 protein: CASSSPRTGGVESEKLFF; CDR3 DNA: TGTGCCAGCAGCTCCCCTCGGACAGGGGGAGTGGAGAGTGAAAAACTGTTTTTT
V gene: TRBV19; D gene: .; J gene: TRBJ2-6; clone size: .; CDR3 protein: CASSISGAGANVLTF; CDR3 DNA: TGTGCCAGTAGTATTTCGGGGGCTGGGGCCAACGTCCTGACTTTC
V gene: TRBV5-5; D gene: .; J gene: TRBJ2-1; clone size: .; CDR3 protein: CASSLGNSGYNEQFF; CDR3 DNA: TGTGCCAGCAGCTTAGGGAATAGCGGCTACAATGAGCAGTTCTTC
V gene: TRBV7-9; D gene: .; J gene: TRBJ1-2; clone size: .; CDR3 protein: CASSPGGLGSYGYTF; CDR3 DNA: TGTGCCAGCAGCCCCGGCGGCCTCGGCTCCTATGGCTACACCTTC
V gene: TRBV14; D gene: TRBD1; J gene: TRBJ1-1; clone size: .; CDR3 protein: CASSYRTGGYTEAFF; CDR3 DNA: TGTGCCAGCAGCTATCGGACAGGGGGCTACACTGAAGCTTTCTTT
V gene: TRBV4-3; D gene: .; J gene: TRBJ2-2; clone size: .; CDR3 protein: CASSQDLAGAATGELFF; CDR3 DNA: TGCGCCAGCAGCCAAGATCTCGCAGGGGCGGCCACCGGGGAGCTGTTTTTT
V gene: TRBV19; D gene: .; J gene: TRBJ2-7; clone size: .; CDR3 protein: CASSILGGREQYF; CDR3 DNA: TGTGCCAGTAGTATTTTAGGCGGCCGCGAGCAGTACTTC
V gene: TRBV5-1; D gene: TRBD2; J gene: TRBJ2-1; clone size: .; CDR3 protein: CASRPSGRVEQFF; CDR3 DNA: TGCGCCAGCCGACCGAGCGGGAGGGTTGAGCAGTTCTTC
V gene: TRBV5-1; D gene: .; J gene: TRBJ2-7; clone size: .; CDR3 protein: CASSLEEGAYEQYF; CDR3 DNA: TGCGCCAGCAGCTTGGAAGAGGGGGCCTACGAGCAGTACTTC
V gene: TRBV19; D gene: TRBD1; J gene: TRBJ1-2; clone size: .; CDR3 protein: CASSLGQIYGYTF; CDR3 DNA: TGTGCCAGTAGTTTGGGACAGATCTATGGCTACACCTTC
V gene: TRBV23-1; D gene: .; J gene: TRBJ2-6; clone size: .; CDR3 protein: CASRPPGHSSGANVLTF; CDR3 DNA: TGCGCCAGCAGACCACCGGGACATTCGTCGGGGGCCAACGTCCTGACTTTC
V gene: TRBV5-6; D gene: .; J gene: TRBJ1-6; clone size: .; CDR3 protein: CASAWAEINSPLHF; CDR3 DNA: TGTGCCTCAGCTTGGGCAGAGATTAATTCACCCCTCCACTTT
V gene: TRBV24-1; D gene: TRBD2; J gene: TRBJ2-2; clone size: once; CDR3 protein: CVDGDKGLAGGTGELFF; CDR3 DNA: TGTGTCGACGGGGACAAGGGACTAGCGGGTGGCACCGGGGAGCTGTTTTTT
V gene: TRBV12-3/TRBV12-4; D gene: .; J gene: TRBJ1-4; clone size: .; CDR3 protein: CASSFESKKLFF; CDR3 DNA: TGTGCCAGCAGTTTCGAGTCGAAAAAACTGTTTTTT
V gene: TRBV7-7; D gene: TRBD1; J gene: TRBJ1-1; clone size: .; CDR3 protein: CASSGAPGQEAFF; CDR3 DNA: TGTGCTAGCAGCGGGGCCCCGGGACAGGAAGCTTTCTTT
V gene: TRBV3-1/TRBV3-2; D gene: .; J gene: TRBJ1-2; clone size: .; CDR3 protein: CASSPREGGIYYGYTF; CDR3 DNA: TGTGCCAGCAGCCCCCGGGAGGGGGGTATCTACTATGGCTACACCTTC
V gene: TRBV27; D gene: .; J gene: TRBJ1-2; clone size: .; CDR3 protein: CASSPTLEVGYTF; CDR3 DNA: TGTGCCAGCAGCCCCACTCTTGAGGTCGGCTACACCTTC
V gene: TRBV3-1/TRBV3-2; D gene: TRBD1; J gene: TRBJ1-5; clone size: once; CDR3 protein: CASSHLPPGTGLQPQHF; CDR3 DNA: TGTGCCAGCAGCCACCTCCCCCCCGGGACAGGGCTTCAGCCCCAGCATTTT
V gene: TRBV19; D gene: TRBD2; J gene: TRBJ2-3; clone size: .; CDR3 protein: CASSSSGSPDTQYF; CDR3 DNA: TGTGCCAGTAGTAGTAGCGGGAGCCCAGATACGCAGTATTTT
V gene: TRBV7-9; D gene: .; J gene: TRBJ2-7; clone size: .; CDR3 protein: CASSLWSDSNLRAKYF; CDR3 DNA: TGTGCCAGCAGCTTGTGGTCGGACAGCAATTTACGAGCAAAGTACTTC
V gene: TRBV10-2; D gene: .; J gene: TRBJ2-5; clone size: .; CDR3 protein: CASSEGTFSGETQYF; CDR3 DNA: TGCGCCAGCAGTGAAGGGACTTTTTCAGGAGAGACCCAGTACTTC
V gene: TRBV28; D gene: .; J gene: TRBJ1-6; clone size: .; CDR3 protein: CASSLVSGSYNSPLHF; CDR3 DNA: TGTGCCAGCAGTTTAGTCTCCGGCTCCTATAATTCACCCCTCCACTTT
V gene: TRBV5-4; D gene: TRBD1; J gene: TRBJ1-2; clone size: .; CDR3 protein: CASSLGQGSHYGYTF; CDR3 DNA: TGTGCCAGCAGCTTGGGACAGGGGAGTCACTATGGCTACACCTTC
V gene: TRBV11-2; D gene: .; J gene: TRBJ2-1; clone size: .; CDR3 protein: CASSLGRSSYNEQFF; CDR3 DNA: TGTGCCAGCAGCTTAGGGAGAAGTTCCTACAATGAGCAGTTCTTC
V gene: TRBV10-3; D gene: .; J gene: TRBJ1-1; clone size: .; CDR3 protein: CAISRAGRDVRNTEAFF; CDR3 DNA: TGTGCCATCAGTCGCGCGGGGAGGGACGTGAGGAACACTGAAGCTTTCTTT
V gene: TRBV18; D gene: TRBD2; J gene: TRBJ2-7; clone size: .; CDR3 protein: CASSPQGLAGLYEQYF; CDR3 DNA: TGTGCCAGCTCACCTCAGGGACTAGCGGGACTATACGAGCAGTACTTC
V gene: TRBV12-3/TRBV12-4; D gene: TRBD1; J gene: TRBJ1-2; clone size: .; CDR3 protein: CASSGDSYGYTF; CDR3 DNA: TGTGCCAGCAGTGGGGACAGCTATGGCTACACCTTC
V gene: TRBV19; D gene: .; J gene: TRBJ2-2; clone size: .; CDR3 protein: CASSIGMNTGELFF; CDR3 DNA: TGTGCCAGTAGTATCGGTATGAACACCGGGGAGCTGTTTTTT
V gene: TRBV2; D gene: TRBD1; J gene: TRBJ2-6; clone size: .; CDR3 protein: CARQGAGANVLTF; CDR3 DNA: TGTGCAAGACAGGGAGCCGGGGCCAACGTCCTGACTTTC
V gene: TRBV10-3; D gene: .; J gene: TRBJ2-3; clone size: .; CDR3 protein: CAISISQGTDTQYF; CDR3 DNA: TGTGCCATCAGTATCTCACAAGGCACAGATACGCAGTATTTT
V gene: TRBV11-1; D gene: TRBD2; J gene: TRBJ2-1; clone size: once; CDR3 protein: CASSLDSGMRNEQFF; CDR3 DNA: TGTGCCAGCAGCTTAGATAGCGGGATGAGGAATGAGCAGTTCTTC
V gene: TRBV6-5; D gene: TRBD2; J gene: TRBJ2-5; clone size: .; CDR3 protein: CASSIGLAGVETQYF; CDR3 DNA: TGTGCCAGCAGTATAGGACTAGCGGGAGTTGAGACCCAGTACTTC
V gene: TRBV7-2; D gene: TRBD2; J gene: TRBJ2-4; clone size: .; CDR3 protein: CASSLGSGSPHLAKNIQYF; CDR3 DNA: TGTGCCAGCAGCCTGGGGAGCGGGAGCCCCCACTTAGCCAAAAACATTCAGTACTTC
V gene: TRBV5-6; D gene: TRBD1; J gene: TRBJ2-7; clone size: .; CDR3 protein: CASSPGQSYEQYF; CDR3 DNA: TGTGCCAGTTCGCCGGGACAGAGCTACGAGCAGTACTTC
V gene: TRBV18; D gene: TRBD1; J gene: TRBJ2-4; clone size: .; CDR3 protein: CASSPPSGQLKNIQYF; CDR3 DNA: TGTGCCAGCTCACCACCTTCGGGACAGCTAAAAAACATTCAGTACTTC
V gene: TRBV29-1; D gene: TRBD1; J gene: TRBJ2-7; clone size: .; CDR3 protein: CSVGDTGAYEQYF; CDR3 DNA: TGCAGCGTTGGGGATACAGGGGCCTACGAGCAGTACTTC